The 10 T cell receptor beta chains below come from one sample, sequenced in a study of T-cell reconstitution after alpha-beta-depleted transplantation in children. Preparation of the TCRbeta library was carried out with unique molecular identifiers. TCRdb reprocessed the PCR reads via MiXCR and lists one record per CDR3 protein. The data contain 200,000 or so distinct CDR3 sequences, approximately 8.4% of them seen just once; the ten biggest clones take up approximately 40%. Sequenced here: PBMCs, mostly from graft donor cells, sampled 360 days after TCRalphabeta/CD19-depleted stem cell transplant. All receptors derive from a male patient between 2 and 15 years old who had a stem cell transplant for acute myeloid leukemia, so the T cells may come from the graft donor.

At least ten counts were recorded for this clonotype. The chain links TRBV12-3 or TRBV12-4 to TRBJ2-3; 11 bases map to TRBD1. The CDR3 is made up of 17 amino acids. V dropped 5 bases and J dropped 2; count of bases not matched to a gene: 9. The CDR3 sequence is CASSTYPGQGVTDTQYF. CDR3 sequence (DNA): TGTGCCAGCAGTACTTACCCGGGACAGGGGGTCACAGATACGCAGTATTTT.

V usage is TRBV6-5 and J usage is TRBJ2-3; tentatively, D is TRBD2 (5 bases). CDR1 and CDR2 from the germline V gene are MNHEY and SVGAGI. Trimming removed 6 bases from V and 2 bases from J, with 18 bases in between. The CDR3 sequence is 16 residues long. The CDR3 DNA reads as TGTGCCAGCAGCCGACGCGGAGGTTTTAACACAGATACGCAGTATTTT. It is translated as CASSRRGGFNTDTQYF.

The table lists this clonotype with many counts. V usage is TRBV20-1 and J usage is TRBJ2-7; a weak D match, TRBD2 (6 bases). The CDR3 has 14 residues. V lost 0 bases and J 2 bases, leaving 11 bases between the germline ends. Germline V lookup: CDR1 DFQATT, CDR2 SNEGSKA (reference sequence). The CDR3 reads CSARDGLATYEQYF. The CDR3 DNA sequence: TGCAGTGCTAGAGATGGGCTAGCGACCTACGAGCAGTACTTC.

This clonotype has a count of ten or more. The chain uses TRBV20-1 and TRBJ1-4; tentatively, D is TRBD1 (5 bases). The CDR3 consists of 16 residues. V was clipped by 3 bases and J by 3 bases, with 17 bases between them. Germline V gene data show CDR1 as DFQATT and CDR2 as SNEGSKA (reference sequence). In DNA form, the CDR3 reads TGCAGTGCTAGCCGAGGGGAGGGAGTATCTAATGAAAAACTGTTTTTT. Translating gives CSASRGEGVSNEKLFF.

This clonotype has ten or more counts. V and J are TRBV28 and TRBJ1-3, with unresolved D. This CDR3 is 12 amino acids long. Germline CDR1 reads MDHEN; CDR2 reads SYDVKM. V lost 5 bases and J 3 bases, leaving 5 bases between the germline ends. CDR3 nucleotides: TGTGCCAGCAGTGTATATGGAAACACCATATATTTT. Translation: CASSVYGNTIYF.

The V call is TRBV29-1, the J call TRBJ2-3, with D perhaps matching TRBD1 or TRBD2 (6 bases each). This CDR3 comprises 15 residues. Germline CDR1 and CDR2: SQVTM and ANQGSEA. Trimming shortened V by 0 bases and J by 1 base, and 11 bases separated the two germline ends. DNA for the CDR3: TGCAGCGTTGAAGAGCCACGGGGGCGCACAGATACGCAGTATTTT. Translated, it gives CSVEEPRGRTDTQYF.

The chain is built from TRBV18 and TRBJ2-5; the match to TRBD1 covers 8 bases. CDR3 size: 15 residues. CDR1 is KGHSH and CDR2 is LQKENI in the germline V gene. The V and J ends lost 2 bases and 2 bases, in that order; junction bases with no gene match: 4. CDR3 sequence: CASSPGTGGQETQYF. The CDR3 bases are TGTGCCAGCTCACCAGGAACAGGGGGTCAAGAGACCCAGTACTTC.

Ten or more counts support this clonotype. This chain uses TRBV5-6 with TRBJ1-1, with D possibly being TRBD1 (5 bases). Germline-derived CDR1 and CDR2 are SGHDT and YYEEEE. The CDR3 covers 16 residues. The germline V and J ends were trimmed by 3 bases and 2 bases, with 17 bases remaining between them. This chain's CDR3 is CASSCENRDGNTEAFF. The CDR3 coding sequence is TGTGCCAGCAGCTGTGAAAACCGGGACGGAAACACTGAAGCTTTCTTT.

The V call is TRBV18, the J call TRBJ2-6, with 9 bases that match TRBD1. CDR1 and CDR2 (germline): KGHSH, LQKENI. The CDR3 spans 17 residues. V lost 6 bases to trimming and J lost 0 bases; unmatched junction nucleotides: 6. CDR3 DNA: TGTGCCAGCTCGATGGGACAGGGCAACTCTGGGGCCAACGTCCTGACTTTC. Residues: CASSMGQGNSGANVLTF.

The chain is built from TRBV25-1 and TRBJ1-2; D is unresolved. The V end lost 4 bases, the J end lost 2 bases, and 11 bases lay between the germline ends. CDR3 length: 14 residues. The germline CDR1 and CDR2 sequences are MGHDK and SYGVNS. The CDR3 DNA sequence: TGTGCCAGCAGTGCACCGGGCTCCAACTATGGCTACACCTTC. It yields the protein CASSAPGSNYGYTF.